The TCR beta chain under discussion was sequenced for a study of early T cells in non-severe SARS-CoV-2 infection. The study, taken as a whole, reports: The study's VDJdb matching favored anti-spike CD8 responses and missed private and CD4 specificities.

Individual cDNA molecules received unique molecular identifiers during library preparation. One entry per CDR3 protein results from TCRdb running MiXCR on the 5' RACE reads. This sample carries about 62,000 distinct CDR3 sequences, roughly a tenth of them seen once, and the ten largest clones take about 1.2%. This clonotype was counted only a few times. Its antigen is still unknown. The CDR3 sequence is 14 residues long. Trimming took 5 bases from V and 1 from J, leaving 11 bases between them. CDR1 is MNHEY, CDR2 SVGAGI, per germline. The chain links TRBV6-5 to TRBJ1-1; unclear D gene. Sequenced input: whole blood. This sequence originates from an adult who was a healthcare worker with PCR-confirmed SARS-CoV-2 infection or an uninfected control (not recorded which). CDR3 region: CASSKHRGNTEAFF. DNA for the CDR3: TGTGCCAGCAGTAAGCACCGGGGGAACACTGAAGCTTTCTTT.